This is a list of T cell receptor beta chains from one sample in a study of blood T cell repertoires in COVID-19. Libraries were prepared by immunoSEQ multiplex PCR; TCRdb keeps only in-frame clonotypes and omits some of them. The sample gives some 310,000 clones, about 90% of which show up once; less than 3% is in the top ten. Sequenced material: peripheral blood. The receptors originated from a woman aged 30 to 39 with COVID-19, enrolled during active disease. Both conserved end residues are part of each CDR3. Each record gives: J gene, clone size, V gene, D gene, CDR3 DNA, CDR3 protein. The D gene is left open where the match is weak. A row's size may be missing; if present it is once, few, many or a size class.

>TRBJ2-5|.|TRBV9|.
TGTGCCAGCAGCGTAGTCGGCGGATACCAAGAGACCCAGTACTTC
CASSVVGGYQETQYF
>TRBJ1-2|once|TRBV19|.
TGTGCCAGTAGTCTCGGACAGAGAAGTTTCTATGGCTACACCTTC
CASSLGQRSFYGYTF
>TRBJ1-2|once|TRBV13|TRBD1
TGTGCCAGCAGCTTGGGTGAGGACAGGAGCTATGGCTACACCTTC
CASSLGEDRSYGYTF
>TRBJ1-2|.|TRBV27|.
TGTGCCAGCAGTTTATCGAACAGGGATTATGGCTACACCTTC
CASSLSNRDYGYTF
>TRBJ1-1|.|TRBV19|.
TGTGCCAGTAGTATTGGGCCAGCAAACACTGAAGCTTTCTTT
CASSIGPANTEAFF
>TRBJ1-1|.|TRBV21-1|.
TGTGCCAGCAGCAAAGTAAGGGACAGGACTGAAGCTTTCTTT
CASSKVRDRTEAFF
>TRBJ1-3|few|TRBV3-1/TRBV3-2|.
TGTGCCAGCAGCCAAGATAAGACGGGAGTCTCTGGAAACACCATATATTTT
CASSQDKTGVSGNTIYF
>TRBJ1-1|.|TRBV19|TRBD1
TGTGCCACCCTACCAGGGGCAGGGGGTACAGGCACTGAAGCTTTCTTT
CATLPGAGGTGTEAFF
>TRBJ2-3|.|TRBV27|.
TGTGCCAGCAGGAGGACAGAAAGCACAGATACGCAGTATTTT
CASRRTESTDTQYF
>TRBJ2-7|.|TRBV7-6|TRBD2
TGTGCCAGCAGCACAAATCAGGGACTAGCGGGAGTAAGGGGGCAGTACTTC
CASSTNQGLAGVRGQYF
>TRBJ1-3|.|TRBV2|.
TGTGCCAGCAGTGAATGGGGCGGGAGCTCTGGAAACACCATATATTTT
CASSEWGGSSGNTIYF
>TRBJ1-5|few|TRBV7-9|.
TGTGCCAGCAGCTTAGGCCAGGGCGGGGGGAGCAATCAGCCCCAGCATTTT
CASSLGQGGGSNQPQHF
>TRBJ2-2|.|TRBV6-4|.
TGTGCCAGCAGCCCTGATGACAACGGGGAGCTGTTTTTT
CASSPDDNGELFF
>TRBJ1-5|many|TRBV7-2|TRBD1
TGTGCCAGCAGCGCCCAGGGGGATCAGCCCCAGCATTTT
CASSAQGDQPQHF
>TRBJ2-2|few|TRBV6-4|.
TGTGCCAGCTCGAGACAGGATCGGACCGGGGAGCTGTTTTTT
CASSRQDRTGELFF
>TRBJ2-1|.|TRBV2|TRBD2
TGTGCCAGCAGTGAATGGCTAGCGGGTTCCTACAATGAGCAGTTCTTC
CASSEWLAGSYNEQFF
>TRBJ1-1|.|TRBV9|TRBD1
TGTGCCAGCAGCGCCGGACAGGGGAAAACTGAAGCTTTCTTT
CASSAGQGKTEAFF
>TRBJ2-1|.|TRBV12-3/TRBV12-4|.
TGTGCCAGCAGTTTTTTTAGTTCGAATGAGCAGTTCTTC
CASSFFSSNEQFF
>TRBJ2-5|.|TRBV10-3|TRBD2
TGTGCCATCAGTGACGACGGGGGGTTGATGGGCCAAGAGACCCAGTACTTC
CAISDDGGLMGQETQYF
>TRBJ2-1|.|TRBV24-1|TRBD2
TGTGCCACCACTAACCCCACTAGCGGAGAGCAGTTCTTC
CATTNPTSGEQFF
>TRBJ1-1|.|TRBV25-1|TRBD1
TGTGCCAGCAGCGCCGGCAGGGGACAGGGTCGTACTGAAGCTTTCTTT
CASSAGRGQGRTEAFF
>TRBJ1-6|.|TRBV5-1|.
TGCGCCAGCAGCTTCATGGACGGCGGGCCCCTCCACTTT
CASSFMDGGPLHF